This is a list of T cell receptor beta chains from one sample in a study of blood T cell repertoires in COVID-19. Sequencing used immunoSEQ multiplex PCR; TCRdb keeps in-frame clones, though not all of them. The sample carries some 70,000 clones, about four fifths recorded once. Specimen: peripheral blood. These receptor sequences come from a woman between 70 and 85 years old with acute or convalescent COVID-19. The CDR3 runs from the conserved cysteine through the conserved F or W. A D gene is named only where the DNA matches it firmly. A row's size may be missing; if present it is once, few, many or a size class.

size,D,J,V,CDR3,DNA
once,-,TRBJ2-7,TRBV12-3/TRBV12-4,CASARTETHF,TGTGCCAGCGCAAGGACAGAGACTCACTTC
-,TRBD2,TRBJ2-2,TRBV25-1,CASRGTSGSQGELFF,TGTGCCAGCAGGGGGACTAGCGGGAGCCAGGGGGAGCTGTTTTTT
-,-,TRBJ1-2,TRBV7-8,CASSPAEPVYGYTF,TGTGCCAGCAGTCCTGCGGAGCCAGTTTATGGCTACACCTTC
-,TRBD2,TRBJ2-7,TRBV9,CASSPRGTSRTYEQYF,TGTGCCAGCAGCCCCAGGGGGACTAGCAGAACCTACGAGCAGTACTTC
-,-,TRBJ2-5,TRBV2,CASSTTSQETQYF,TGTGCCAGCAGTACGACAAGCCAAGAGACCCAGTACTTC
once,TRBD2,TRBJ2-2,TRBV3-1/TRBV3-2,CASSQGTSGYTGELFF,TGTGCCAGCAGCCAGGGGACTAGCGGTTACACCGGGGAGCTGTTTTTT
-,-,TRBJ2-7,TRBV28,CASNGMGRGAVDEQYF,TGTGCCAGCAACGGGATGGGTCGGGGGGCCGTGGACGAGCAGTACTTC
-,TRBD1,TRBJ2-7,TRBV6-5,CASSPGGSFYEQYF,TGTGCCAGCAGTCCAGGGGGATCCTTCTACGAGCAGTACTTC
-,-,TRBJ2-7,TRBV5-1,CASSLGRQTYEQYF,TGCGCCAGCAGCTTGGGGAGACAGACCTACGAGCAGTACTTC
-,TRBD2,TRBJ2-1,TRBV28,CASSPTSGRAQGFEQFF,TGTGCCAGCAGCCCTACTAGCGGGAGGGCCCAAGGGTTTGAGCAGTTCTTC
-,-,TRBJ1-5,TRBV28,CASRTQGWSNQPQHF,TGTGCCAGCAGAACCCAGGGATGGAGCAATCAGCCCCAGCATTTT
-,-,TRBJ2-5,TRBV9,CASSVVSQETQYF,TGTGCCAGCAGCGTAGTCAGCCAAGAGACCCAGTACTTC
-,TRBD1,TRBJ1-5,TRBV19,CASAGQRSNQPQHF,TGTGCCAGTGCGGGACAGAGGAGCAATCAGCCCCAGCATTTT
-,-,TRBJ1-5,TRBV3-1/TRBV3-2,CASSHGGVGTQPQHF,TGTGCCAGCAGCCACGGAGGGGTTGGGACCCAGCCCCAGCATTTT
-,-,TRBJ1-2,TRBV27,CASSPPTVDLGGYTF,TGTGCCAGCAGTCCACCGACAGTGGACCTTGGGGGCTACACCTTC
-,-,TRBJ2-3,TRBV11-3,CASSLEGPGKGRGTDTQYF,TGTGCCAGCAGCTTAGAAGGACCAGGGAAAGGAAGGGGCACAGATACGCAGTATTTT
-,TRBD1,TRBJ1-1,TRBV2,CASTRDRGTEAFF,TGTGCCAGCACCCGGGACAGGGGCACTGAAGCTTTCTTT
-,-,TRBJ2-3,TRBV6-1,CASSEVREYTQYF,TGTGCCAGCAGTGAAGTTAGAGAATATACGCAGTATTTT
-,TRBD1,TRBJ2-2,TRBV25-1,CASSGITGETGELFF,TGTGCCAGCAGTGGCATAACAGGGGAAACCGGGGAGCTGTTTTTT
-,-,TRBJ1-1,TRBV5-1,CASSPGQNMNTEAFF,TGCGCCAGCAGCCCTGGACAGAACATGAACACTGAAGCTTTCTTT
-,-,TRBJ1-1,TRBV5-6,CASSLDRRNTEAFF,TGTGCCAGCAGCTTGGACAGGAGGAACACTGAAGCTTTCTTT
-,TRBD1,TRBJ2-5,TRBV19,CASQDRGVRETQYF,TGTGCCAGTCAGGACAGGGGAGTTCGGGAGACCCAGTACTTC
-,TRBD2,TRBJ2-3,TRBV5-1,CASSLNPAGAGDTQYF,TGCGCCAGCTCCCTGAACCCGGCGGGAGCTGGGGATACGCAGTATTTT
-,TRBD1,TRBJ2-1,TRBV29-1,CSVEPRTGGFDEQFF,TGCAGCGTTGAACCCCGGACAGGGGGCTTTGATGAGCAGTTCTTC
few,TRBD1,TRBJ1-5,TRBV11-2,CASSSNRGGNQPQHF,TGTGCCAGCAGCTCGAACAGGGGTGGCAATCAGCCCCAGCATTTT
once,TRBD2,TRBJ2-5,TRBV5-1,CASSLPWTSGRKTQYF,TGCGCCAGCAGCTTGCCCTGGACTAGCGGGAGAAAGACCCAGTACTTC
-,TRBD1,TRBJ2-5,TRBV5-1,CASSFRHRGYQSIETQYF,TGCGCCAGCAGCTTCAGGCACAGGGGGTACCAATCTATTGAGACCCAGTACTTC
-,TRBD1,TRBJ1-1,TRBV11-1,CASSPLTGGAEAFF,TGTGCCAGCAGCCCACTTACAGGGGGGGCTGAAGCTTTCTTT
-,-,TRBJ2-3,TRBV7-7,CASSSGPRDTQYF,TGTGCCAGCAGCAGCGGCCCTCGGGATACGCAGTATTTT
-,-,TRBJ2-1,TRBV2,CASSDRGGDYNEQFF,TGTGCCAGCAGTGATAGGGGGGGGGACTACAATGAGCAGTTCTTC
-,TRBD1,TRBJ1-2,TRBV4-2,CASSHGTGNYGYTF,TGTGCCAGCAGCCACGGGACAGGAAACTATGGCTACACCTTC
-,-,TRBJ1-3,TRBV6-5,CASSIEAGNTIYF,TGTGCCAGCAGTATAGAGGCAGGAAACACCATATATTTT
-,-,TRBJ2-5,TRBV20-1,CSAPQGETQYF,TGCAGTGCTCCGCAGGGGGAGACCCAGTACTTC
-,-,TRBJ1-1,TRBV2,CASSRRQRMNTEAFF,TGTGCCAGCAGCAGGAGGCAAAGGATGAACACTGAAGCTTTCTTT
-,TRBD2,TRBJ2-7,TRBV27,CASSSRERGLSLEQYF,TGTGCCAGCAGTTCTCGGGAGCGGGGGTTATCCTTGGAGCAGTACTTC
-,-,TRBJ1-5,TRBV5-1,CAPAQVNQPQHF,TGCGCCCCGGCACAGGTTAATCAGCCCCAGCATTTT
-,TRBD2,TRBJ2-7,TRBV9,CASSVEPSGSYEQYF,TGTGCCAGCAGCGTAGAGCCTAGCGGGAGCTACGAGCAGTACTTC
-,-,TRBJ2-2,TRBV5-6,CASSLRETLILGELFF,TGTGCCAGCAGCTTGAGGGAGACCCTTATTTTAGGGGAGCTGTTTTTT
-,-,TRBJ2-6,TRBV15,CATSRGTGSGANVLTF,TGTGCCACCAGCAGAGGCACAGGCTCTGGGGCCAACGTCCTGACTTTC
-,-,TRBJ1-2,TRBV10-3,CAISEPTGQFYGYTF,TGTGCCATCAGTGAGCCGACCGGACAGTTCTATGGCTACACCTTC
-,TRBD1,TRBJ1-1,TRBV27,CASSSHLGGRGNTEAFF,TGTGCCAGCAGTTCCCACCTAGGGGGCCGGGGGAACACTGAAGCTTTCTTT
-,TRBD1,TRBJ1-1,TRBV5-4,CASSSTLGQGSSTEAFF,TGTGCCAGCAGTTCTACTTTGGGACAGGGGTCTTCCACTGAAGCTTTCTTT
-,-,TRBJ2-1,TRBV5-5,CASSFVSSLDEQFF,TGTGCCAGCAGCTTCGTGTCTAGTCTCGATGAGCAGTTCTTC
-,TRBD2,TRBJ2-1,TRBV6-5,CASNIAGGSYNEQFF,TGTGCCAGCAATATAGCGGGAGGGTCCTACAATGAGCAGTTCTTC
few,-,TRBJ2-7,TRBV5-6,CASSLGAAKSKQYF,TGTGCCAGCAGTCTTGGGGCCGCCAAATCAAAGCAGTACTTC
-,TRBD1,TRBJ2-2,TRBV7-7,CASSLSGGANTGELFF,TGTGCCAGCAGCTTATCAGGGGGCGCGAACACCGGGGAGCTGTTTTTT
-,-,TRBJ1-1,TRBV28,CASSLTARYSEAFF,TGTGCCAGCAGTTTAACCGCCAGGTATTCTGAAGCTTTCTTT
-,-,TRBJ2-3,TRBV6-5,CASSPRRGQGTQYF,TGTGCCAGCAGTCCCAGGCGGGGGCAGGGTACGCAGTATTTT
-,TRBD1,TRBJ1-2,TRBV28,CASSTGGQSYGYTF,TGTGCCAGCAGTACTGGGGGACAGAGCTATGGCTACACCTTC
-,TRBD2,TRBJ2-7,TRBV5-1,CASSLRGRSGRSGEQYF,TGCGCCAGCAGCTTGAGGGGAAGGAGCGGGAGATCGGGAGAGCAGTACTTC
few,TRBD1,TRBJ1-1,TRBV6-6,CASSPVGQANTEAFF,TGTGCCAGCAGTCCGGTAGGACAGGCGAACACTGAAGCTTTCTTT
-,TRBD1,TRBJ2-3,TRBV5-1,CASSPTGGPTDTQYF,TGCGCCAGCAGCCCTACAGGGGGCCCCACAGATACGCAGTATTTT
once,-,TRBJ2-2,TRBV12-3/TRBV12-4,CASRDDFTGELFF,TGTGCCAGCAGAGACGACTTCACCGGGGAGCTGTTTTTT
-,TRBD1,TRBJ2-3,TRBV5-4,CASSRQGSTDTQYF,TGTGCCAGCAGTCGACAGGGGAGCACAGATACGCAGTATTTT